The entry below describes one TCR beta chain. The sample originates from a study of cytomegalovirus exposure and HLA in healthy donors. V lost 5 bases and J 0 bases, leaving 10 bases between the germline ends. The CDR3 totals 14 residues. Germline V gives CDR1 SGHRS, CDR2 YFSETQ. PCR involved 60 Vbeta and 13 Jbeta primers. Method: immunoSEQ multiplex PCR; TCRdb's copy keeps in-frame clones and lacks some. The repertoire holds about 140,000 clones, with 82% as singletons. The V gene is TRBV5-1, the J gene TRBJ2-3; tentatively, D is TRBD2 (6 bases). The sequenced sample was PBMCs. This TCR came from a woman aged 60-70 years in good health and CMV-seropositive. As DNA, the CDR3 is TGCGCCAGCAGGGCGGGAAGTAGCACAGATACGCAGTATTTT. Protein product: CASRAGSSTDTQYF.